The clone carrying this T cell receptor beta chain was counted between two and nine times. This sample is drawn from a study of T cell repertoires in cytomegalovirus infection. This CDR3 contains 15 residues. Germline values: CDR1 DFQATT, CDR2 SNEGSKA (reference sequence). The V segment lost 6 bases and the J segment 5 bases; nucleotides outside the gene matches: 10. Using its own MiXCR run on the reads, TCRdb lists one record per CDR3 protein. Of a few hundred thousand distinct CDR3 sequences in the sample, 15% to 20% were seen once. The chain recombines TRBV20-1 with TRBJ2-3; 11 bases map to TRBD1. Sequenced material: CD8+ T cells from PBMCs. This clonotype was sampled from a human donor in good health (CMV status not recorded). Some clones in this sample may be carry-over from other donors' samples. Here the CDR3 DNA reads TGCAGTGCGAGAAAGGACAGGGGGCGCGAAGATACGCAGTATTTT. Its protein product is CSARKDRGREDTQYF.